These T cell receptor beta chains were read from a single sample in a study of blood T cell repertoires in COVID-19. The data were produced by immunoSEQ multiplex PCR, yet TCRdb's version contains in-frame clones alone and is incomplete. The sample gives 150,000 to 200,000 clones, roughly nine tenths of which show up once; 2% to 2.5% is in the top ten. Sequencing used PBMCs or T cells enriched from blood (not recorded which). These receptors were taken from a woman aged 40 to 50 with acute COVID-19. The CDR3 runs from the conserved cysteine through the conserved F or W. The D gene is left open where the match is weak. A clone size is listed for some rows: how often the clone was seen (once, few, many), or a class if it is expanded.

d_gene: .; v_gene: TRBV25-1; j_gene: TRBJ2-7; abundance: once; CDR3nt: TGTGCCACCGAACAGGGTTTTGGCCTCTACGAGCAGTACTTC; CDR3aa: CATEQGFGLYEQYF
d_gene: .; v_gene: TRBV5-1; j_gene: TRBJ2-7; abundance: .; CDR3nt: TGCGCCAGCAGCTTGGACTCGGTCGGGGGCGAGCAGTACTTC; CDR3aa: CASSLDSVGGEQYF
d_gene: .; v_gene: TRBV4-1; j_gene: TRBJ2-1; abundance: .; CDR3nt: TGCGCCAGCAGCCAAATCAGCGGACTATACAATGAGCAGTTCTTC; CDR3aa: CASSQISGLYNEQFF
d_gene: TRBD1; v_gene: TRBV5-1; j_gene: TRBJ2-1; abundance: .; CDR3nt: TGCGCCAGCAGCTTAGGACAGGCTTGGGATGAGCAGTTCTTC; CDR3aa: CASSLGQAWDEQFF
d_gene: .; v_gene: TRBV3-1/TRBV3-2; j_gene: TRBJ2-1; abundance: .; CDR3nt: TGTGCCAGCAGGGGATGGGAGGTCTGGAGGAATGAGCAGTTCTTC; CDR3aa: CASRGWEVWRNEQFF
d_gene: .; v_gene: TRBV6-5; j_gene: TRBJ2-5; abundance: .; CDR3nt: TGTGCCAGCAGTTCTCTTCAGGCTAACCAAGAGACCCAGTACTTC; CDR3aa: CASSSLQANQETQYF
d_gene: TRBD2; v_gene: TRBV11-2; j_gene: TRBJ2-7; abundance: .; CDR3nt: TGTGCCAGCAGCTTAAACCTAGCGGGACAATCAAACTACGAGCAGTACTTC; CDR3aa: CASSLNLAGQSNYEQYF
d_gene: .; v_gene: TRBV3-1/TRBV3-2; j_gene: TRBJ2-1; abundance: .; CDR3nt: TGTGCCAGCAGCCAAGGGGAACTAGCAGCCTACAATGAGCAGTTCTTC; CDR3aa: CASSQGELAAYNEQFF
d_gene: TRBD1; v_gene: TRBV28; j_gene: TRBJ1-2; abundance: .; CDR3nt: TGTGCCAGCAGTTTAGGACAGGGGGCGGGCGGCTACACCTTC; CDR3aa: CASSLGQGAGGYTF
d_gene: TRBD1; v_gene: TRBV18; j_gene: TRBJ2-5; abundance: .; CDR3nt: TGTGCCAGCTCACCGGGGACAGGGGCGAAAGAGACCCAGTACTTC; CDR3aa: CASSPGTGAKETQYF
d_gene: .; v_gene: TRBV5-1; j_gene: TRBJ2-7; abundance: .; CDR3nt: TGCGCCAGCAGCTTAAGAGGGGGCTACGAGCAGTACTTC; CDR3aa: CASSLRGGYEQYF
d_gene: .; v_gene: TRBV30; j_gene: TRBJ1-3; abundance: .; CDR3nt: TGTGCCTGGAGCGCTAGAAGGGGTACTGGAAACACCATATATTTT; CDR3aa: CAWSARRGTGNTIYF
d_gene: .; v_gene: TRBV5-1; j_gene: TRBJ2-1; abundance: once; CDR3nt: TGCGCCAGCAGCTTCACTCCAGGGGAATGGGACAATGAGCAGTTCTTC; CDR3aa: CASSFTPGEWDNEQFF
d_gene: .; v_gene: TRBV6-2/TRBV6-3; j_gene: TRBJ2-5; abundance: .; CDR3nt: TGTGCCAGCAGTTACACGGACTACCAAGAGACCCAGTACTTC; CDR3aa: CASSYTDYQETQYF
d_gene: TRBD2; v_gene: TRBV3-1/TRBV3-2; j_gene: TRBJ2-2; abundance: .; CDR3nt: TGTGCCAGCAGCCAGGAACTAGCGGGGGTAGGCCCCACCGGGGAGCTGTTTTTT; CDR3aa: CASSQELAGVGPTGELFF
d_gene: .; v_gene: TRBV12-3/TRBV12-4; j_gene: TRBJ2-7; abundance: .; CDR3nt: TGTGCCAGCAGCAAAACATCCTACGAGCAGTACTTC; CDR3aa: CASSKTSYEQYF
d_gene: .; v_gene: TRBV27; j_gene: TRBJ2-1; abundance: .; CDR3nt: TGTGCCAGCAGCCGAATAGGTGAGAGGCTTTACAATGAGCAGTTCTTC; CDR3aa: CASSRIGERLYNEQFF
d_gene: .; v_gene: TRBV5-1; j_gene: TRBJ2-1; abundance: .; CDR3nt: TGCGCCAGCAGCCCGGGTCAGGGAAACAATGAGCAGTTCTTC; CDR3aa: CASSPGQGNNEQFF
d_gene: .; v_gene: TRBV7-2; j_gene: TRBJ1-1; abundance: .; CDR3nt: TGTGCCAGCAGCCTGAGGGCTAGTATTAGGGGGACTGAAGCTTTCTTT; CDR3aa: CASSLRASIRGTEAFF
d_gene: TRBD1; v_gene: TRBV9; j_gene: TRBJ1-5; abundance: .; CDR3nt: TGTGCCAGCAGCGTATTAGGGGGCCCAGAGCCCCAGCATTTT; CDR3aa: CASSVLGGPEPQHF
d_gene: .; v_gene: TRBV4-1; j_gene: TRBJ2-5; abundance: .; CDR3nt: TGCGCCAGCAGCCCCTACCAGGGGCGCCAAGAGACCCAGTACTTC; CDR3aa: CASSPYQGRQETQYF
d_gene: .; v_gene: TRBV19; j_gene: TRBJ1-2; abundance: .; CDR3nt: TGTGCCAGTAGTGCAACGAGGGAAGGCTATGGCTACACCTTC; CDR3aa: CASSATREGYGYTF